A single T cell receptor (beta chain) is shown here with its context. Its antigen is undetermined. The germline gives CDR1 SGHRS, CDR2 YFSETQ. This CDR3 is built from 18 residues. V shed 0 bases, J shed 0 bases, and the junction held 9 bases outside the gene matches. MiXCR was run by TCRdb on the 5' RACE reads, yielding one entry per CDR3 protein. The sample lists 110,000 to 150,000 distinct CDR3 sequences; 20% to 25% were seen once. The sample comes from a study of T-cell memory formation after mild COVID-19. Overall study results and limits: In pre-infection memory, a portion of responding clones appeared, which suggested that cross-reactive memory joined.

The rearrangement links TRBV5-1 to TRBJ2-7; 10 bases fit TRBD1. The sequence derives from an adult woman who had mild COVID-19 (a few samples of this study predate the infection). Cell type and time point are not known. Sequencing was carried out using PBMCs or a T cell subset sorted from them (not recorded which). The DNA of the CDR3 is TGCGCCAGCAGCTTGGCCTCGGGACAGGGGCCCACCTCCTACGAGCAGTACTTC. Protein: CASSLASGQGPTSYEQYF.